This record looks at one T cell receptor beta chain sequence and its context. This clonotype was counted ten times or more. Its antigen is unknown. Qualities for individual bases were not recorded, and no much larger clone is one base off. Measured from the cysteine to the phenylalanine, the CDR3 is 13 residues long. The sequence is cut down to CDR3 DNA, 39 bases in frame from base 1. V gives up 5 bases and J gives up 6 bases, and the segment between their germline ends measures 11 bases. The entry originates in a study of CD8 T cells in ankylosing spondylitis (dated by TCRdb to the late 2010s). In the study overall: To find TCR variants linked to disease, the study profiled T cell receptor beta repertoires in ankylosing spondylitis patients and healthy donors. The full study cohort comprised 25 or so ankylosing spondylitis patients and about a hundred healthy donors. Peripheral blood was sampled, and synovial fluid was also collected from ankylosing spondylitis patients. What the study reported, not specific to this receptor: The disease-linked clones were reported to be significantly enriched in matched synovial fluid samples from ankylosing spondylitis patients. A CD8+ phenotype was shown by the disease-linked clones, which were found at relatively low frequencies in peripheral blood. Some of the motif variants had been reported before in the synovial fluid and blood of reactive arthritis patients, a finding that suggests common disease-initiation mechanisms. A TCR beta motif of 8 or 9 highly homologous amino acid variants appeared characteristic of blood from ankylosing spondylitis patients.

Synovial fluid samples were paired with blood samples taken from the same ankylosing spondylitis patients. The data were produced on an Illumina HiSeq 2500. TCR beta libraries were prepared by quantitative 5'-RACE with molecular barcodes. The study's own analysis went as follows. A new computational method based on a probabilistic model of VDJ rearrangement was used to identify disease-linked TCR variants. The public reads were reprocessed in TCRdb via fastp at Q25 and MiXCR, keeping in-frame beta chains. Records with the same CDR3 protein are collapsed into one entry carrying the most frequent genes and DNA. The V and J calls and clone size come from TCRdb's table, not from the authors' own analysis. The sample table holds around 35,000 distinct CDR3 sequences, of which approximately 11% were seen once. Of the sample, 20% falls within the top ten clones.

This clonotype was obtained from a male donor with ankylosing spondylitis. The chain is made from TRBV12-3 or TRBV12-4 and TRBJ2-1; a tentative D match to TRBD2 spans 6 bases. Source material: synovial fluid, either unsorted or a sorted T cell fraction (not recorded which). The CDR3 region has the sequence CASSKLATNEQFF. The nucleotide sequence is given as TGTGCCAGCAGTAAGCTAGCGACCAATGAGCAGTTCTTC.